One and the same sample provided the 30 T cell receptor beta chains below, sequenced in a study of blood T cell repertoires in COVID-19. This table comes from immunoSEQ multiplex PCR, and its TCRdb copy is limited to in-frame clones, with some not included. This table has roughly 200,000 clones, around 89% appearing once. The specimen sequenced was peripheral blood. All receptors derive from a man in his fifties with acute or convalescent COVID-19.

The chain joins TRBV7-2 to TRBJ2-7; TRBD1 agrees at 11 bases. CDR1 is SGHTA, CDR2 FQGNSA, per germline. The length of the CDR3 is 16 residues. V gave up 3 bases and J gave up 5 bases; unmatched junction bases: 9. CDR3 residues: CASSFTGTGGSDEQYF. The CDR3, as DNA: TGTGCCAGCAGCTTCACCGGGACAGGGGGGAGCGACGAGCAGTACTTC.

Comment on this clone: Other DNA sequences from this sample encode an identical CDR3 as well. This sequence joins TRBV19 and TRBJ1-5; 12 positions match TRBD1. This CDR3 contains 15 residues. V was pared by 5 bases and J by 2 bases, with 1 base of the junction left unmatched. Germline CDR1 and CDR2: LNHDA and SQIVND (reference sequence). The CDR3 region is CASSGTGGGNQPQHF. CDR3 nucleotide sequence: TGTGCCAGTAGTGGGACAGGGGGCGGCAATCAGCCCCAGCATTTT.

V is TRBV5-1 and J is TRBJ2-5, with 11 bases matching TRBD1. With V trimmed by 4 bases and J by 5 bases, 10 bases remained unmatched. Germline CDR1 is SGHRS and CDR2 is YFSETQ. This CDR3 contains 16 residues. The CDR3 reads CASSMNGQGAMETQYF. The DNA of the CDR3 is TGCGCCAGCAGCATGAATGGACAGGGGGCGATGGAGACCCAGTACTTC. The full variable domain, its missing parts supplied by reference TRBV5-1 and TRBJ2-5, is KAGVTQTPRYLIKTRGQQVTLSCSPISGHRSVSWYQQTPGQGLQFLFEYFSETQRNKGNFPGRFSGRQFSNSRSEMNVSTLELGDSALYLCASSMNGQGAMETQYFGPGTRLLVL.

This chain joins TRBV5-1 and TRBJ1-1; D possibly corresponds to TRBD1 (6 bases). The germline gives CDR1 SGHRS, CDR2 YFSETQ. The CDR3 covers 14 residues. Trimming shortened V by 4 bases and J by 3 bases, and 13 bases separated the two germline ends. In DNA, the CDR3 is TGCGCCAGCAGCGGGAGACAGGATCACACTGAAGCTTTCTTT. It translates to CASSGRQDHTEAFF.

V and J are TRBV28 and TRBJ2-2; the D is unclear. CDR1 is MDHEN, CDR2 SYDVKM, per germline. Trimming took off 2 bases at V and 4 bases at J, with 17 bases between the two ends. This CDR3 has 17 amino acids. The DNA of the CDR3 is TGTGCCAGCAGTTTAGATTTTGGTCTCCGCAGCACCGGGGAGCTGTTTTTT. Its protein is CASSLDFGLRSTGELFF.

The rearrangement joins TRBV6-5 to TRBJ2-7; 9 bases fit TRBD2. The CDR3 loop spans 13 amino acids. The junction had 5 bases not matched to a gene; V was cut back by 6 bases and J by 5 bases. CDR1 and CDR2 (germline): MNHEY, SVGAGI. The DNA of the CDR3 is TGTGCCAGCAGGGATAGCGGGAGCCACGAGCAGTACTTC. It yields the protein CASRDSGSHEQYF.

The rearrangement links TRBV7-3 to TRBJ2-1; D not resolved. Trimming shortened V by 0 bases and J by 5 bases, and 5 bases separated the two germline ends. Germline V lookup: CDR1 SGHTA, CDR2 FQGTGA. The CDR3 is made up of 13 amino acids. The CDR3 sequence: CASSLTLDNEQFF. In nucleotides, the CDR3 is TGTGCCAGCAGCTTAACGTTAGACAATGAGCAGTTCTTC.

This chain uses TRBV9 with TRBJ1-6, with TRBD1 identical over 9 bases. The V gene end was trimmed by 5 bases and the J gene end by 7 bases; junction bases not matched to a gene: 4. From germline, CDR1 is SGDLS and CDR2 YYNGEE. The length of the CDR3 is 14 residues. CDR3 bases: TGTGCCAGCAGAGATGACAGGGGGAATTCACCCCTCCACTTT. Encoded protein: CASRDDRGNSPLHF.

The chain carries TRBV5-1 and TRBJ1-3; D is undetermined. The CDR3 covers 15 residues. Trimming took 0 bases from V and 1 from J, leaving 8 bases between them. CDR1 is SGHRS, CDR2 YFSETQ, per germline. The CDR3 here is CASSLAIGSGNTIYF. In DNA, the CDR3 is TGCGCCAGCAGCTTGGCCATCGGGTCTGGAAACACCATATATTTT.

The V gene is TRBV30, the J gene TRBJ1-2; perhaps TRBD1 as D (5 bases). V shed 2 bases and J shed 4 bases, with 8 bases lying between them. The V gene's germline CDR1 is GTSNPN and CDR2 SVGIG (reference sequence). The CDR3 has 12 amino acids. The DNA for the CDR3 is TGTGCCTGGAGTCGAGACAGCTATGGCTACACCTTC. This sequence encodes CAWSRDSYGYTF.

The rearrangement uses TRBV20-1 and TRBJ2-7; D perhaps matches TRBD1 (6 bases). Trimming left V 3 bases short and J 6 bases short, with 15 bases between. Germline lookup yields CDR1 DFQATT and CDR2 SNEGSKA (reference sequence). The CDR3 is made up of 13 amino acids. The CDR3 loop is CSASRTGSGEQYV. The CDR3 region has the DNA TGCAGTGCTAGTAGAACAGGGTCGGGCGAGCAGTACGTC.

This clone was seen repeatedly, ten times or more. The chain uses TRBV2 and TRBJ2-7; 7 positions agree with TRBD1. The CDR3 is 13 residues long. After removal of 6 bases from V and 4 bases from J, the junction contained 6 bases not matched to a gene. CDR1 SNHLY and CDR2 FYNNEI come from the germline V gene. The CDR3 loop is CASRGTEIYEQYF. The CDR3, as DNA: TGTGCCAGCAGGGGGACAGAGATTTACGAGCAGTACTTC. The whole variable domain, remainder taken from reference TRBV2 and TRBJ2-7, is EPEVTQTPSHQVTQMGQEVILRCVPISNHLYFYWYRQILGQKVEFLVSFYNNEISEKSEIFDDQFSVERPDGSNFTLKIRSTKLEDSAMYFCASRGTEIYEQYFGPGTRLTVT.

The chain has TRBV10-3 and TRBJ1-5, with a tentative D call TRBD1 (5 bases). There are 13 residues in the CDR3. Germline V gene sequence: CDR1 ENHRY, CDR2 SYGVKD. V lost 10 bases to trimming and J lost 4 bases, with 14 bases between them. CDR3 in DNA: TGTGCCACCGCGGGGGACGGAAATCAGCCCCAGCATTTT. It encodes CATAGDGNQPQHF.

V and J are TRBV15 and TRBJ2-3, with 8 bases that match TRBD2. Germline values: CDR1 LNHNV, CDR2 YYDKDF (reference sequence). Trimming removed 1 base from V and 2 bases from J; junction bases left unmatched: 14. The CDR3 loop spans 19 amino acids. CDR3 amino acids: CATSRVGLAGVLFTDTQYF. The DNA for the CDR3 is TGTGCCACCAGCAGAGTGGGGCTAGCGGGTGTTCTGTTCACAGATACGCAGTATTTT.

The V call is TRBV19, the J call TRBJ1-5; D is unresolved. CDR1 is LNHDA, CDR2 SQIVND, per germline (reference sequence). V was shortened by 2 bases and J by 3 bases, with 5 bases between the two germline ends. The CDR3 is made up of 13 amino acids. The CDR3 nucleotides are TGTGCCAGTAGTATACAGATCAATCAGCCCCAGCATTTT. The encoded protein is CASSIQINQPQHF.

The chain recombines TRBV7-9 with TRBJ2-5; 7 bases map to TRBD2. The CDR3 has 14 residues. In germline, CDR1 is SEHNR, CDR2 FQNEAQ (reference sequence). The junction had 4 bases not matched to a gene; V was cut back by 2 bases and J by 4 bases. The CDR3 spells CASSLSAGVETQYF. The CDR3 DNA is TGTGCCAGCAGCTTATCTGCGGGAGTAGAGACCCAGTACTTC.

J is TRBJ1-2 and V is TRBV5-1; 7 bases are shared with TRBD1. The CDR3 is made up of 15 amino acids. Unmatched junction bases numbered 4, after V lost 0 bases and J lost 2 bases. Germline CDR1 SGHRS, CDR2 YFSETQ. The CDR3: CASSLATTGNYGYTF. Written as DNA, the CDR3 is TGCGCCAGCAGCTTGGCTACGACAGGGAACTATGGCTACACCTTC.

This chain joins TRBV7-9 and TRBJ1-1, with D tentatively TRBD1 (6 bases). The CDR3 has 12 residues. V was clipped by 5 bases and J by 8 bases, with 12 bases between them. Germline loops: CDR1 SEHNR, CDR2 FQNEAQ (reference sequence). CDR3 in DNA: TGTGCCAGCAGCGCCTGGACAGAAGAAGCTTTCTTT. It codes for CASSAWTEEAFF.

V usage is TRBV5-1 and J usage is TRBJ2-1; weak D call: TRBD1 (5 bases). Looked up from germline, CDR1 is SGHRS and CDR2 is YFSETQ. CDR3 length equals 13 residues. Trimming removed 3 bases from V and 7 bases from J, with 11 bases in between. The CDR3: CASSWGGANEQFF. The CDR3 DNA sequence: TGCGCCAGCAGCTGGGGTGGGGCAAATGAGCAGTTCTTC.

The chain employs TRBV5-1 and TRBJ2-3; TRBD1 matches at 8 bases. The ends lost 3 bases at V and 3 bases at J; junction bases unmatched: 3. The germline gives CDR1 SGHRS, CDR2 YFSETQ. The CDR3 spans 14 residues. Here the CDR3 DNA reads TGCGCCAGCAGCTCGACAGGGGAGACAGATACGCAGTATTTT. Translating gives CASSSTGETDTQYF.

The V and J genes are TRBV20-1 and TRBJ2-7, with 8 bases matching TRBD2. The length of the CDR3 is 11 residues. CDR1 is DFQATT and CDR2 is SNEGSKA in the germline V gene (reference sequence). J was trimmed by 5 bases and V by 7 bases; bases with no gene match: 4. Written as DNA, the CDR3 is TGCAGTGAGGGCGGGAGGAACGAGCAGTACTTC. Protein: CSEGGRNEQYF.

The chain joins TRBV6-5 to TRBJ1-5; no firm D call. Per germline, CDR1 MNHEY and CDR2 SVGAGI. Trimming shortened V by 5 bases and J by 4 bases, and 9 bases separated the two germline ends. The CDR3 is 13 amino acids. CDR3 sequence: CASSLRENQPQHF. The CDR3 DNA is TGTGCCAGCAGTCTTAGGGAGAATCAGCCCCAGCATTTT.

The chain recombines TRBV29-1 with TRBJ1-2, with a possible D match to TRBD1 (6 bases). Germline loops: CDR1 SQVTM, CDR2 ANQGSEA. This CDR3 spans 13 amino acids. V dropped 3 bases and J dropped 4 bases, with 12 bases sitting between them. The CDR3 DNA reads as TGCAGCGTTGATGACCAGGACAGCTATGGCTACACCTTC. Translated, it gives CSVDDQDSYGYTF.

The chain combines TRBV9 with TRBJ2-2, with 9 positions matching TRBD1. The CDR3 is 17 amino acids. Germline CDR1 SGDLS, CDR2 YYNGEE. V dropped 0 bases and J dropped 4; count of bases not matched to a gene: 7. This chain's CDR3 is CASSVVPTGGGTGELFF. The CDR3 nucleotides are TGTGCCAGCAGCGTAGTCCCGACAGGGGGAGGCACCGGGGAGCTGTTTTTT.

The CDR3 DNA reads TGTGCCAGCAGCTTATACGGCGGCACTGAAGCTTTCTTT. Residues: CASSLYGGTEAFF. The gene calls are TRBV7-2 and TRBJ1-1; D uncertain. Germline V CDR1 and CDR2: SGHTA, FQGNSA. Trimming took 2 bases from V and 4 from J, leaving 8 bases between them. This CDR3 comprises 13 residues.

This chain connects TRBV12-3 or TRBV12-4 to TRBJ2-5; TRBD1 is a possible D gene (5 bases). Trimming cost V 4 bases and J 5 bases, with 5 bases left between them. The CDR3 is made up of 11 amino acids. The CDR3 DNA sequence: TGTGCCAGCAGTTCAGGGGAGACCCAGTACTTC. This translates into CASSSGETQYF.

V is TRBV10-3 and J is TRBJ1-1; D gene unclear. CDR3 length: 14 residues. Germline lookup yields CDR1 ENHRY and CDR2 SYGVKD. V lost 0 bases to trimming and J lost 7 bases, with 12 bases between them. This CDR3 is CAISESSGSLEAFF. CDR3 DNA: TGTGCCATCAGTGAGTCGAGCGGGAGTCTTGAAGCTTTCTTT.

This chain uses TRBV10-3 with TRBJ2-1; tentatively, D is TRBD1 (5 bases). Germline CDR1 is ENHRY and CDR2 is SYGVKD. V dropped 0 bases and J dropped 5 bases, with 11 bases sitting between them. The CDR3 extends over 15 amino acids. The CDR3 DNA reads as TGTGCCATCAGTGAGTCCGGGCAGGGCCACAATGAGCAGTTCTTC. It yields the protein CAISESGQGHNEQFF.

This rearrangement joins TRBV18 to TRBJ1-5; D is undetermined. V was clipped by 4 bases and J by 10 bases, with 14 bases between them. Germline lookup yields CDR1 KGHSH and CDR2 LQKENI. This CDR3 is built from 13 residues. The CDR3 coding sequence is TGTGCCAGCTCACTATCCCGGGAACTACCCCAGCATTTT. Its translation: CASSLSRELPQHF.

This clone has only one observation. V is TRBV7-8 and J is TRBJ1-5, with a possible D match to TRBD1 (6 bases). Germline V gene data show CDR1 as SGHVS and CDR2 as FQNEAQ. V shed 4 bases and J shed 3 bases, with 10 bases lying between them. The CDR3 has 14 residues. As DNA, the CDR3 is TGTGCCAGCAGCTACACAGGGATCAATCAGCCCCAGCATTTT. Encoded protein: CASSYTGINQPQHF.